Each of the 11 T cell receptor beta chains below was sequenced from the same sample in a study of naive and memory T cell subsets. Study-level findings and limits: A few larger clonotypes appeared in naive repertoires, especially CD8, possibly memory cells re-expressing CD45RA.

No antigen has been assigned to these receptors. Two oligonucleotides, mixed equimolar, formed the beta constant-region primer covering TRBC1 and TRBC2. Four rounds of PCR amplified the ligated cDNA using nested alpha and beta constant-region primers plus SP2. Using its own MiXCR run on the UMI-ligation and nested PCR reads, TCRdb lists one record per CDR3 protein. The sample includes about 99,000 distinct CDR3 sequences, more than 12% of them seen just once. The sequencing sample was made of naive CD8+ T cells from blood. The receptors come from a human donor in good health.

This clonotype was picked up a small number of times. The rearrangement joins TRBV28 to TRBJ2-7, with D perhaps TRBD2 (6 bases). The CDR3 contains 16 residues. The germline gives CDR1 MDHEN, CDR2 SYDVKM. V lost 3 bases to trimming and J lost 0 bases, with 15 bases between them. CDR3 DNA: TGTGCCAGCAGTTTGACTAGACCCAATTACTCCTACGAGCAGTACTTC. The encoded protein is CASSLTRPNYSYEQYF.

This clonotype was recorded a few times. The chain is built from TRBV28 and TRBJ1-1, with no clear D. Trimming pared 4 bases from V and 1 base from J, leaving 13 bases between. Germline-derived CDR1 and CDR2 are MDHEN and SYDVKM. This CDR3 is 15 amino acids long. CDR3 protein: CASSSYAGWNTEAFF. The DNA for the CDR3 is TGTGCCAGCAGTTCTTATGCGGGGTGGAACACTGAAGCTTTCTTT.

In this sample, this clonotype turned up a few times. CDR3 sequence reads: CASSQDNGVWSAEAFF. The DNA for the CDR3 is TGCGCCAGCAGCCAAGATAATGGCGTTTGGTCCGCTGAAGCTTTCTTT. The chain links TRBV4-3 to TRBJ1-1; D is ambiguous. Germline CDR1 reads LGHNA; CDR2 reads YSLEER. V shed 0 bases and J shed 6 bases, with 17 bases lying between them. This CDR3 has 16 residues.

This clonotype was recorded a few times. This chain uses TRBV12-3 or TRBV12-4 with TRBJ2-3; D may be TRBD2 (7 bases). Trimming shortened V by 6 bases and J by 2 bases, and 15 bases separated the two germline ends. This CDR3 comprises 15 residues. CDR3 DNA sequence: TGTGCCAGCAGCCTCATGGGGGGGCACACAGATACGCAGTATTTT. Translated, it gives CASSLMGGHTDTQYF.

Details on this clonotype: The conserved final phenylalanine or tryptophan is absent from the CDR3, which likely points to a read error. This chain uses TRBV15 with TRBJ2-1, with D possibly called TRBD1 or TRBD2 (5 bases each). The CDR3 totals 13 residues. V shed 6 bases and J shed 6 bases, with 12 bases lying between them. Germline assignment: CDR1 LNHNV and CDR2 YYDKDF (reference sequence). The CDR3 region has the DNA TGTGCCACCAGGCCTGCTGGGGGCAATGAGCAGTTCCTC. It encodes CATRPAGGNEQFL.

The chain has TRBV12-5 and TRBJ1-5; tentatively, D is TRBD1 (6 bases). CDR3 length: 15 residues. V lost 5 bases, J lost 3 bases, and 14 bases lay in between. Per germline, CDR1 LGHNT and CDR2 FRNRAP. The CDR3 DNA follows: TGTGCTAGTGGTAACCCGGGACAACACAATCAGCCCCAGCATTTT. This gives the protein CASGNPGQHNQPQHF.

V gene TRBV5-1 combines with J gene TRBJ2-6; possible D gene TRBD1, 6 bases. This CDR3 region has 18 residues. From germline, CDR1 is SGHRS and CDR2 YFSETQ. V was trimmed by 0 bases and J by 1 base, leaving 14 bases between them. The CDR3 loop is CASSLVAGAASGANVLTF. The CDR3 region has the DNA TGCGCCAGCAGCTTGGTAGCAGGGGCGGCATCTGGGGCCAACGTCCTGACTTTC.

This clonotype was observed a handful of times. The chain combines TRBV20-1 with TRBJ1-5, with a tentative D call TRBD1 (6 bases). The CDR3 totals 13 residues. CDR1 and CDR2 from the germline V gene are DFQATT and SNEGSKA (reference sequence). This chain's CDR3 is CSYRVLSNQPQHF. CDR3 bases: TGCAGCTACAGGGTATTGAGCAATCAGCCCCAGCATTTT.

The V call is TRBV20-1, the J call TRBJ1-4; D perhaps matches TRBD1 (5 bases). Trimming took off 6 bases at V and 5 bases at J, with 10 bases between the two ends. Germline V gene data show CDR1 as DFQATT and CDR2 as SNEGSKA (reference sequence). This CDR3 is built from 12 residues. In DNA, the CDR3 is TGCAGTGCGAGGGGAGGGAATGAAAAACTGTTTTTT. Translation gives CSARGGNEKLFF.

This clonotype has at least ten counts. The chain employs TRBV24-1 and TRBJ2-5; maybe TRBD2 (6 bases). The germline V gene has CDR1 KGHDR and CDR2 SFDVKD. This CDR3 is 15 amino acids long. V lost 4 bases to trimming and J lost 5 bases, with 16 bases between them. CDR3 nucleotide sequence: TGTGCCACCAGTGAGCGGGACCCGGCGCGGGAGACCCAGTACTTC. Its protein product is CATSERDPARETQYF.

This clonotype was observed a few times. V gene TRBV29-1 combines with J gene TRBJ1-1, with D possibly being TRBD1 (5 bases). Germline V gene data show CDR1 as SQVTM and CDR2 as ANQGSEA. CDR3 size: 14 residues. V was trimmed by 6 bases and J by 5 bases, leaving 19 bases between them. Here the CDR3 reads CSVGGGIEGTEAFF. CDR3 DNA sequence: TGCAGCGTGGGGGGGGGAATAGAAGGTACTGAAGCTTTCTTT.